Sequencing of this TCR beta chain was carried out in a study of Ad26.COV2.S vaccination and SARS-CoV-2 variants. This clone has a single count. Its antigen is undetermined. Whole-study findings and limits: There was a possibility that the TCR breadth and depth analyses underestimated total T cell responses. A substantial breadth of spike-specific CD8+ and CD4+ T cell responses after vaccination has been reported.

CDR1 and CDR2 from the germline V gene are MNHNS and SASEGT. The CDR3 loop spans 14 amino acids. Trimming shortened V by 3 bases and J by 1 base, and 8 bases separated the two germline ends. The repertoire was sequenced with immunoSEQ multiplex PCR; TCRdb's copy has only in-frame clones and lacks some. The data contain around 86,000 clones, approximately 77% of them seen just once; the ten biggest clones take up 15% to 20%. The sequence came from a human donor who had recovered from COVID-19. Sequencing was performed on peripheral blood, taken after recovery from COVID-19. The chain has TRBV6-1 and TRBJ2-3, with D unclear. The CDR3 protein is CASSDVAGTDTQYF. The CDR3 coding sequence is TGTGCCAGCAGTGACGTGGCGGGCACAGATACGCAGTATTTT.